This is a list of T cell receptor beta chains from one sample in a study of regulatory T cells in long-lasting Graves disease. TCRdb reprocessed the multiplex PCR reads via MiXCR and lists one record per CDR3 protein. The profile shows under 500,000 distinct CDR3 sequences, about 20% of them singletons. The specimen was peripheral blood mononuclear cells (PBMCs), collected when the disease was refractory, from a patient treated with antithyroid drugs. All receptors come from a female donor with Graves disease. Both conserved end residues are part of each CDR3. The order of the fields is CDR3 DNA, CDR3 protein, D gene, J gene, V gene, CDR3 length, clone size. The D gene is left open where the match is weak. Not all rows give a size; the values are once, few, many and, for expanded clones, a class.

CDR3 DNA: TGTGCCAGCACCCCCGGACCTTCAGGAGGCTACACCTTC
CDR3 protein: CASTPGPSGGYTF
D gene: NA
J gene: TRBJ1-2
V gene: TRBV9
CDR3 length: 13
clone size: few

CDR3 DNA: TGTGCCAGCAGCTTTTTTTTGCCCGGGACGAGAACCGGAGACACCATATATTTT
CDR3 protein: CASSFFLPGTRTGDTIYF
D gene: NA
J gene: TRBJ1-3
V gene: TRBV7-2
CDR3 length: 18
clone size: few

CDR3 DNA: TGCAGCGTTCTCACTAGCTATGGCTACACCTTC
CDR3 protein: CSVLTSYGYTF
D gene: NA
J gene: TRBJ1-2
V gene: TRBV29-1
CDR3 length: 11
clone size: NA

CDR3 DNA: TGTGCCAGCACCCCGGGACTAGCGGGAAACATTCAGTACTTC
CDR3 protein: CASTPGLAGNIQYF
D gene: TRBD2
J gene: TRBJ2-4
V gene: TRBV28
CDR3 length: 14
clone size: many

CDR3 DNA: TGTGCCAGCAGCTTAACAGGGGGCGACACTGAAGCTTCCTTT
CDR3 protein: CASSLTGGDTEASF
D gene: TRBD1
J gene: TRBJ1-1
V gene: TRBV9
CDR3 length: 14
clone size: once

CDR3 DNA: TGTGCCAGCAGTTTATGGCGGGGAGGGGCCGGGGAGCTGTTTTTT
CDR3 protein: CASSLWRGGAGELFF
D gene: TRBD2
J gene: TRBJ2-2
V gene: TRBV28
CDR3 length: 15
clone size: many

CDR3 DNA: TGTGCCTCCCGGACGGACAAAGGCACTGAAGCTTTCTTT
CDR3 protein: CASRTDKGTEAFF
D gene: NA
J gene: TRBJ1-1
V gene: TRBV6-2/TRBV6-3
CDR3 length: 13
clone size: NA

CDR3 DNA: TGTGCCAGCAGCTTTAGAGGGCATTTTGAAGCTTTCTTT
CDR3 protein: CASSFRGHFEAFF
D gene: NA
J gene: TRBJ1-1
V gene: TRBV7-2
CDR3 length: 13
clone size: NA

CDR3 DNA: TGCGCCAGCAGCCAAGGGCTTTATCGCGGGAGTACCGATGAGCAGTTCTTC
CDR3 protein: CASSQGLYRGSTDEQFF
D gene: TRBD2
J gene: TRBJ2-1
V gene: TRBV4-3
CDR3 length: 17
clone size: NA

CDR3 DNA: TGTGCCAGCAGTTTATGGCGGGAGGGCCCGGAGAATGAGCAGTTCTTC
CDR3 protein: CASSLWREGPENEQFF
D gene: TRBD2
J gene: TRBJ2-1
V gene: TRBV12-3/TRBV12-4
CDR3 length: 16
clone size: NA

CDR3 DNA: TGTGCCAGCAGCCTGCAGTGGGGAGATCAGCCCCAGCATTTT
CDR3 protein: CASSLQWGDQPQHF
D gene: NA
J gene: TRBJ1-5
V gene: TRBV27
CDR3 length: 14
clone size: many

CDR3 DNA: TGTGCCATCAGTGGAGGGCGGGGGCCGAACACTGAAGCTTTCTTT
CDR3 protein: CAISGGRGPNTEAFF
D gene: NA
J gene: TRBJ1-1
V gene: TRBV10-3
CDR3 length: 15
clone size: many

CDR3 DNA: TGTGCCAGCAGCTTAAAGGGGACAGGGGCTTCAACTAATGAAAAACTGTTTTTT
CDR3 protein: CASSLKGTGASTNEKLFF
D gene: TRBD1
J gene: TRBJ1-4
V gene: TRBV7-8
CDR3 length: 18
clone size: NA

CDR3 DNA: TGTGCCAGCAGCCAAGATAGGGGGATGGGAGACGAGCAGTACTTC
CDR3 protein: CASSQDRGMGDEQYF
D gene: NA
J gene: TRBJ2-7
V gene: TRBV3-1
CDR3 length: 15
clone size: NA

CDR3 DNA: TGTGCCAGCAGCTTAGGACTAGCTGGGATGGGCACCCAGTACTTC
CDR3 protein: CASSLGLAGMGTQYF
D gene: TRBD2
J gene: TRBJ2-5
V gene: TRBV7-2
CDR3 length: 15
clone size: many

CDR3 DNA: TGTGCCAGCAGTCCGACCCCGAGGACTGAAGCTTTCTTT
CDR3 protein: CASSPTPRTEAFF
D gene: NA
J gene: TRBJ1-1
V gene: TRBV12-3/TRBV12-4
CDR3 length: 13
clone size: many

CDR3 DNA: TGTGCCAGTAGTCATGCCGTTCGGGCCTACGAGCAGTACTTC
CDR3 protein: CASSHAVRAYEQYF
D gene: NA
J gene: TRBJ2-7
V gene: TRBV19
CDR3 length: 14
clone size: few

CDR3 DNA: TGTGCCAGCATGAACAGGGTGCACGAGCAGTACTTC
CDR3 protein: CASMNRVHEQYF
D gene: NA
J gene: TRBJ2-7
V gene: TRBV25-1
CDR3 length: 12
clone size: few

CDR3 DNA: TGTGCCAGCAGCTTACGGGCGGGGGGGATTAATGAAAAACTGTTTTTT
CDR3 protein: CASSLRAGGINEKLFF
D gene: NA
J gene: TRBJ1-4
V gene: TRBV11-2
CDR3 length: 16
clone size: many

CDR3 DNA: TGTGCCAGCAGTTCCACAACCCCAGACAGTCTGAACACTGAAGCTTTCTTT
CDR3 protein: CASSSTTPDSLNTEAFF
D gene: NA
J gene: TRBJ1-1
V gene: TRBV28
CDR3 length: 17
clone size: many

CDR3 DNA: TGTGCCAGCAGAAAAGGGGACAGGGGGACGCAGCCCCAGCATTTT
CDR3 protein: CASRKGDRGTQPQHF
D gene: TRBD1
J gene: TRBJ1-5
V gene: TRBV28
CDR3 length: 15
clone size: many

CDR3 DNA: TGTGCCAGCAGTTTACGGACTAGCGGGTTTACCTACGAGCAGTACTTC
CDR3 protein: CASSLRTSGFTYEQYF
D gene: TRBD2
J gene: TRBJ2-7
V gene: TRBV6-5
CDR3 length: 16
clone size: many

CDR3 DNA: TGTGCCAGCAGCCCCGGGGTGTCTCTCGAGCAGTACTTC
CDR3 protein: CASSPGVSLEQYF
D gene: NA
J gene: TRBJ2-7
V gene: TRBV13
CDR3 length: 13
clone size: few

CDR3 DNA: TGTGCCAGCAGAGCCCGGGACAGGGATCGGGACTACACCTTC
CDR3 protein: CASRARDRDRDYTF
D gene: TRBD1
J gene: TRBJ1-2
V gene: TRBV11-3
CDR3 length: 14
clone size: few

CDR3 DNA: TGTGCCAGCAGGCCGAATCGACTGGGGGAGCTCACCTTGAACACTGAAGCTTTCTTT
CDR3 protein: CASRPNRLGELTLNTEAFF
D gene: NA
J gene: TRBJ1-1
V gene: TRBV6-1
CDR3 length: 19
clone size: many

CDR3 DNA: TGTGCCAGCAGCCCCTTGGGACAGGGTGAAGGGACCCAGTACTTC
CDR3 protein: CASSPLGQGEGTQYF
D gene: TRBD1
J gene: TRBJ2-5
V gene: TRBV7-2
CDR3 length: 15
clone size: many

CDR3 DNA: TGTGCCAGCAGCAGACAGGGTTTGGTCACAGATACGCAGTATTTT
CDR3 protein: CASSRQGLVTDTQYF
D gene: TRBD1
J gene: TRBJ2-3
V gene: TRBV11-2
CDR3 length: 15
clone size: NA

CDR3 DNA: TGTGCCAGCAGCCCAAGACTGGCTTCTAGCACAGATACGCAGTATTTT
CDR3 protein: CASSPRLASSTDTQYF
D gene: NA
J gene: TRBJ2-3
V gene: TRBV27
CDR3 length: 16
clone size: few

CDR3 DNA: TGTGCCAGCTCGACCGATGAACATTCCGAAGCTTTCTTT
CDR3 protein: CASSTDEHSEAFF
D gene: NA
J gene: TRBJ1-1
V gene: TRBV28
CDR3 length: 13
clone size: many

CDR3 DNA: TGCAGTGCTGACCGCCACTGGGCAGGGGATAATGAAAAACTGTTTTTT
CDR3 protein: CSADRHWAGDNEKLFF
D gene: NA
J gene: TRBJ1-4
V gene: TRBV20-1
CDR3 length: 16
clone size: few

CDR3 DNA: TGTGCCACCTCTCCCGGGACAGGGCGGACCGGGGAGCTGTTTTTT
CDR3 protein: CATSPGTGRTGELFF
D gene: TRBD1
J gene: TRBJ2-2
V gene: TRBV15
CDR3 length: 15
clone size: NA

CDR3 DNA: TGTGCCAGCACTTGGGGGGGGGGGGGCCCTGGGGCCAACGTCCTGACTTTC
CDR3 protein: CASTWGGGGPGANVLTF
D gene: NA
J gene: TRBJ2-6
V gene: TRBV28
CDR3 length: 17
clone size: many

CDR3 DNA: TGTGCCAGCAGCTTGATTTTGAGGGCTTCGGTGAACACTGAAGTTTTCTTT
CDR3 protein: CASSLILRASVNTEVFF
D gene: NA
J gene: TRBJ1-1
V gene: TRBV2
CDR3 length: 17
clone size: NA

CDR3 DNA: TGTGCCAGCAGTTTCGGGGGCGGGAATGAAAAACTGTTTTTT
CDR3 protein: CASSFGGGNEKLFF
D gene: NA
J gene: TRBJ1-4
V gene: TRBV28
CDR3 length: 14
clone size: many

CDR3 DNA: TGTGCCACATCGCGGGGACAGGGGAATCAGCCCCAGCATTTT
CDR3 protein: CATSRGQGNQPQHF
D gene: TRBD1
J gene: TRBJ1-5
V gene: TRBV24-1
CDR3 length: 14
clone size: many

CDR3 DNA: TGTGCCAGCAGCTTAGCGCCTCCAGGGGGGATGAGCGGCTACACCTTC
CDR3 protein: CASSLAPPGGMSGYTF
D gene: TRBD1
J gene: TRBJ1-2
V gene: TRBV7-3
CDR3 length: 16
clone size: NA

CDR3 DNA: TGTGCCAGCAGGCTAAGTACACACGAGCAGTACTTC
CDR3 protein: CASRLSTHEQYF
D gene: NA
J gene: TRBJ2-7
V gene: TRBV11-2
CDR3 length: 12
clone size: many

CDR3 DNA: TGTGCCAGCAGCCCGGGGCCCGGGAGAACTCTCAGCGGGGAGCTGTTTTTT
CDR3 protein: CASSPGPGRTLSGELFF
D gene: NA
J gene: TRBJ2-2
V gene: TRBV7-8
CDR3 length: 17
clone size: NA

CDR3 DNA: TGTGCCAGCAGCTTAAAAAAGGGGGTTGGGGCCAACGTCCTGACTTTC
CDR3 protein: CASSLKKGVGANVLTF
D gene: NA
J gene: TRBJ2-6
V gene: TRBV5-6
CDR3 length: 16
clone size: many